Described below is a single T cell receptor beta chain sequence and its context. The clone's antigen remains unknown. Nothing much larger sits one base from this clone, and base qualities are not available. The data were obtained in a study of blood T cell repertoires in COVID-19 (dated by TCRdb to the early 2020s). Broadly, across the study: Samples from collaborators originated in the United States, Italy and Spain and spanned both the acute and convalescent phases of COVID-19. The material from the prospective study consisted of cDNA or gDNA derived from T cells, B-cell-depleted T cells, or PBMCs. Subjects who had been exposed to COVID-19, were actively infected with it, or had recovered from it provided the deeply sampled blood TCRbeta repertoires that made up the dataset. The repertoires were released in a freely available public database intended as a resource for research on the immune response to SARS-CoV-2. Samples came from the ongoing ImmuneRACE study (first 160 participants) plus 1,254 subjects from 6 global collaborators. Sample metadata almost always included a de-identified subject ID, COVID-19 status, age in years and sex. Where available, HLA class I and class II types were taken from metadata supplied by the sample provider and were not determined by assay-based typing. Study-wide conclusions, independent of this receptor: How much clinical and demographic metadata was included differed by source and by participant, and the metadata was provided uncurated.

TCRbeta CDR3 regions were amplified from genomic DNA using the immunoSEQ Assay, a bias-controlled multiplex PCR. In the original analysis: Nucleated cell counts per sample were estimated from amplification of reference gene primers within the assay. To quantify the absolute abundance of each unique TCRbeta CDR3 rearrangement, sequence reads were collapsed and filtered. Productive Simpson clonality was computed per sample as the square root of Simpson's diversity index over productive rearrangements. This immuneACCESS table, as held by TCRdb, lists in-frame sequences with V and J called but not all clones. Of the missing ones, under half trace to an unresolved V gene in checked studies; the others have no known cause. For V, J and clone size, that table is used; D and trimming come from the DNA. The sample contains around 300,000 clones, 85% of them found a single time. Approximately 7.6% of the sample is in the top ten clones.

The collaborating institutions used their own protocols to collect whole blood in K2EDTA tubes. Collaborator samples were shipped for TCRbeta analysis as frozen whole blood, isolated PBMCs, or DNA extracted from either sample type. Trimming takes 3 bases off V and 5 bases off J; junction bases not matched to a gene: 6. Inclusive of the bounding cysteine and phenylalanine, the CDR3 is 13 residues long. CDR3 DNA only is kept here, 39 bases in frame from base 1. Per the germline V gene, SQVTM is the CDR1 and ANQGSEA is the CDR2. Material for sequencing was peripheral blood. This receptor chain uses TRBV29-1 and TRBJ1-2, with 7 middle bases fitting TRBD1. This sequence originates from a human donor in a cohort sampled during active COVID-19. The CDR3 sequence is CSVETGNRYGYTF. The base sequence is TGCAGCGTTGAGACAGGGAATCGGTATGGCTACACCTTC.